These T cell receptor beta chains were read from a single sample in a study of T cell repertoires in cytomegalovirus infection. A single record per CDR3 protein comes from TCRdb applying MiXCR to the reads. Of 150,000 to 200,000 distinct CDR3 sequences in the sample, roughly 19% are singletons; the top ten hold around 3.1%. The sequenced sample consisted of PBMCs. The receptors were sampled from a human donor in good health (CMV status not recorded). Some clones in this sample may be carry-over from other donors' samples. Each CDR3 is given with its conserved first and last residue. A D gene is named only where the DNA matches it firmly.

TRBJ2-3,TRBD2,TRBV11-3,CASSFGARTSRKDTQYF
TRBJ1-6,-,TRBV6-5,CASRLAGGSYNSPLHF
TRBJ2-1,TRBD1,TRBV12-3/TRBV12-4,CASTPRGLASSNEQFF
TRBJ1-2,-,TRBV2,CASNLNSGANYGYTF
TRBJ1-1,TRBD1,TRBV6-2/TRBV6-3,CASSYSTGANTEAFF
TRBJ1-1,-,TRBV6-6,CASSYSGVSEAFF
TRBJ1-1,-,TRBV11-2,CASSPQTGFMNTEAFF
TRBJ2-7,TRBD2,TRBV6-2/TRBV6-3,CASSLLAGYYEQYF
TRBJ1-6,TRBD1,TRBV7-6,CASSRWTGLGSPLHF
TRBJ2-7,-,TRBV28,CASSPLVGGRGYF
TRBJ1-5,-,TRBV19,CASTDDSLSNQPQHF
TRBJ1-1,-,TRBV2,CARALGDEAFF
TRBJ2-7,TRBD1,TRBV5-6,CASNPRGIVYEQYF
TRBJ1-6,-,TRBV7-9,CASSDPGSSYNSPLHF
TRBJ2-7,-,TRBV20-1,CSAPGQSSYEQYF
TRBJ2-1,TRBD2,TRBV5-1,CASSSNPSASGRSYNEQFF